This T cell receptor beta chain was sequenced in a study of T-cell memory formation after mild COVID-19. Across the study: TCR clusters largely stayed donor specific. Study-wide findings and caveats: Whereas later expanders leaned CD4+, clones contracting day 15 to 85 showed a balanced CD4/CD8 makeup. Largely, contracting CD4+ clones fell within CM and EM, and contracting CD8+ clones within EMRA. Second-wave clones peaking on day 37 lacked confirmed SARS-CoV-2 specificity.

One entry per CDR3 protein results from TCRdb running MiXCR on the 5' RACE reads. Of approximately 99,000 distinct CDR3 sequences in the sample, 15% to 20% were seen once. V lost 0 bases, J lost 4 bases, and 14 bases lay in between. The CDR3 extends over 16 amino acids. CDR1 LGHNA and CDR2 YSLEER come from the germline V gene. This clonotype was found a few times. Its antigen is not known. Sequences were obtained from PBMCs or a T cell subset sorted from them (not recorded which). The receptor's source is a man between 18 and 35 years old who had mild COVID-19 (a few samples of this study predate the infection). Cell type and time point are not known. The gene calls are TRBV4-3 and TRBJ2-3; D is possibly TRBD2 (7 bases). This chain's CDR3 is CASSQDRTGRADTQYF. The CDR3 nucleotides are TGCGCCAGCAGCCAAGATCGTACAGGGAGGGCAGATACGCAGTATTTT.